Following are 32 T cell receptor beta chains from one sample sequenced in a study of T-cell reconstitution after alpha-beta-depleted transplantation in children. Unique molecular identifiers were incorporated into the prepared TCRbeta library. One entry per CDR3 protein results from TCRdb running MiXCR on the PCR reads. The data contain more than 45,000 distinct CDR3 sequences, around 53% of them seen just once; the ten biggest clones take up roughly two fifths. Specimen: peripheral blood, collected before TCRalphabeta/CD19-depleted stem cell transplant. These TCRs come from a boy less than two years old with SCID, due to receive a stem cell transplant.

Here the CDR3 reads CASSPRGRGRSGELFF. In nucleotides, the CDR3 is TGTGCCAGCAGCCCCCGAGGAAGGGGCCGGTCCGGGGAGCTGTTTTTT. V usage is TRBV28 and J usage is TRBJ2-2; tentatively, D is TRBD1 (5 bases). The CDR3 is 16 residues long. CDR1 and CDR2 (germline): MDHEN, SYDVKM. V was cut by 6 bases and J by 6 bases, with 20 bases left in between.

J is TRBJ1-1 and V is TRBV20-1; perhaps TRBD1 as D (5 bases). V was shortened by 5 bases and J by 4 bases, with 20 bases between the two germline ends. Germline V lookup: CDR1 DFQATT, CDR2 SNEGSKA (reference sequence). The CDR3 runs to 15 residues. The CDR3 DNA sequence: TGCAGTGCTGTACAGGAGAACCCCGAGGGCACTGAAGCTTTCTTT. It codes for CSAVQENPEGTEAFF.

This chain joins TRBV6-5 and TRBJ2-3; 7 bases agree with TRBD1. The germline V gene encodes CDR1 MNHEY and CDR2 SVGAGI. V shed 6 bases, J shed 1 base, and the junction held 7 bases outside the gene matches. CDR3 length: 15 residues. CDR3: CASSPQGYGTDTQYF. The CDR3 DNA sequence: TGTGCCAGCAGCCCACAGGGGTACGGCACAGATACGCAGTATTTT.

The genes are TRBV7-9 and TRBJ2-5; D is tentatively TRBD1 or TRBD2 (5 bases each). The CDR3 covers 16 residues. V lost 7 bases to trimming and J lost 0 bases, with 18 bases between them. Germline V gene data show CDR1 as SEHNR and CDR2 as FQNEAQ (reference sequence). The CDR3 sequence is CASTIGRGWDQETQYF. For the CDR3, the DNA is TGTGCCAGCACCATCGGTCGGGGCTGGGACCAAGAGACCCAGTACTTC.

This clonotype was observed a few times. The rearrangement links TRBV13 to TRBJ1-6; D uncertain. Per the germline V gene, CDR1 is PRHDT and CDR2 is FYEKMQ (reference sequence). The CDR3 runs to 14 residues. Trimming took off 6 bases at V and 5 bases at J, with 11 bases between the two ends. The DNA of the CDR3 is TGTGCCAGCAGGTACACACAAAATAATTCACCCCTCCACTTT. It is translated as CASRYTQNNSPLHF.

This rearrangement joins TRBV7-9 to TRBJ1-1; 9 bases agree with TRBD1. The CDR3 is 14 residues long. The germline gives CDR1 SEHNR, CDR2 FQNEAQ (reference sequence). The V segment lost 5 bases and the J segment 5 bases; nucleotides outside the gene matches: 6. The CDR3 coding sequence is TGTGCCAGCAGCGCCGACAGGGGGGCAACTGAAGCTTTCTTT. This gives the protein CASSADRGATEAFF.

The rearrangement joins TRBV18 to TRBJ2-7; TRBD1 aligns across 8 bases. V trimming: 1 base; J trimming: 7 bases; junction bases outside the gene matches: 12. Germline-derived CDR1 and CDR2 are KGHSH and LQKENI. This CDR3 contains 16 residues. Here the CDR3 DNA reads TGTGCCAGCTCACCACTTGAGACAGGGGTCTCCTGGGAGCAGTACTTC. The encoded protein is CASSPLETGVSWEQYF.

There are a few counts of this clonotype. The J gene is TRBJ1-5, the V gene TRBV28; D remains unclear. V was pared by 7 bases and J by 2 bases, with 12 bases between. This CDR3 contains 14 residues. Germline values: CDR1 MDHEN, CDR2 SYDVKM. The CDR3 region has the DNA TGTGCCAGCACCTCGATCGTAGGCAATCAGCCCCAGCATTTT. As protein: CASTSIVGNQPQHF. Looking up the rest from reference TRBV28 and TRBJ1-5 gives the full variable domain: DVKVTQSSRYLVKRTGEKVFLECVQDMDHENMFWYRQDPGLGLRLIYFSYDVKMKEKGDIPEGYSVSREKKERFSLILESASTNQTSMYLCASTSIVGNQPQHFGDGTRLSIL.

The rearrangement uses TRBV4-2 and TRBJ1-1, with D tentatively TRBD1 (5 bases). V lost 4 bases and J lost 8, with 14 bases in between. Germline values: CDR1 LGHNA, CDR2 YNFKEQ. There are 13 residues in the CDR3. The CDR3 sequence is CASSRGHNSEAFF. CDR3 nucleotide sequence: TGTGCCAGCAGCCGCGGACATAACTCCGAAGCTTTCTTT.

This chain uses TRBV18 with TRBJ2-6; weak D call: TRBD1 (5 bases). This CDR3 has 21 residues. CDR1 KGHSH and CDR2 LQKENI come from the germline V gene. Trimming took 3 bases from V and 1 from J, leaving 25 bases between them. In DNA, the CDR3 is TGTGCCAGCTCACCTCAATCACAACAACAGGTTACGGTATCTGGGGCCAACGTCCTGACTTTC. This sequence encodes CASSPQSQQQVTVSGANVLTF. Based on the CDR3 plus reference TRBV18 and TRBJ2-6, the full variable domain is NAGVMQNPRHLVRRRGQEARLRCSPMKGHSHVYWYRQLPEEGLKFMVYLQKENIIDESGMPKERFSAEFPKEGPSILRIQQVVRGDSAAYFCASSPQSQQQVTVSGANVLTFGAGSRLTVL.

The chain uses TRBV4-2 and TRBJ2-3; 14 bases fit TRBD2. CDR1 is LGHNA and CDR2 is YNFKEQ in the germline V gene. The CDR3 has 18 amino acids. The V gene end was trimmed by 3 bases and the J gene end by 2 bases; junction bases not matched to a gene: 7. This CDR3 reads CASSHPRTSGGYTDTQYF. The CDR3 bases are TGTGCCAGCAGCCACCCCAGGACTAGCGGGGGGTACACAGATACGCAGTATTTT.

The rearrangement joins TRBV12-3 or TRBV12-4 to TRBJ2-5; 8 nucleotides agree with TRBD1. V lost 6 bases, J lost 9 bases, and 18 bases stayed unmatched. The CDR3 runs 16 residues. CDR3 region: CASSPGQAHRGIPQYF. CDR3 DNA: TGTGCCAGCAGCCCGGGACAGGCCCACCGGGGGATACCCCAGTACTTC.

This chain joins TRBV7-2 and TRBJ2-2; 7 nucleotides align to TRBD2. The ends lost 5 bases at V and 3 bases at J; junction bases unmatched: 3. Germline CDR1 reads SGHTA; CDR2 reads FQGNSA. CDR3 length equals 14 residues. Here the CDR3 reads CASSLLAYTGELFF. The CDR3 coding sequence is TGTGCCAGCAGCCTACTAGCGTACACCGGGGAGCTGTTTTTT.

This clonotype was detected only once. The CDR3, as DNA: TGTGCCAGCAGCTTAGCGGGAGCAGCGAACGAAAAACTGTTTTTT. It codes for CASSLAGAANEKLFF. The chain combines TRBV7-2 with TRBJ1-4, with D hard to call. Trimming removed 0 bases from V and 8 bases from J, with 13 bases in between. This CDR3 comprises 15 residues. Germline values: CDR1 SGHTA, CDR2 FQGNSA.

The gene calls are TRBV27 and TRBJ1-1; D unclear. This CDR3 region has 16 residues. V shed 6 bases and J shed 0 bases, with 17 bases lying between them. Germline values: CDR1 MNHEY, CDR2 SMNVEV (reference sequence). CDR3 in amino acids: CASSHNFQVMNTEAFF. The CDR3 DNA follows: TGTGCCAGCAGCCATAACTTCCAGGTCATGAACACTGAAGCTTTCTTT.

This clonotype was observed a handful of times. The chain is built from TRBV7-2 and TRBJ2-6, with TRBD1 as a possible D gene (6 bases). Trimming cost V 3 bases and J 3 bases, with 9 bases left between them. This CDR3 is 15 amino acids long. Germline V lookup: CDR1 SGHTA, CDR2 FQGNSA. CDR3 nucleotide sequence: TGTGCCAGCAGCTTGAGGGGGAGTGGGGCCAACGTCCTGACTTTC. Protein product: CASSLRGSGANVLTF.

The table lists this clonotype with a few counts. The chain links TRBV20-1 to TRBJ1-5; TRBD1 aligns across 10 bases. V dropped 6 bases and J dropped 4; count of bases not matched to a gene: 3. The V gene's germline CDR1 is DFQATT and CDR2 SNEGSKA (reference sequence). The CDR3 is 13 residues long. The CDR3 sequence is CSARQGANQPQHF. The DNA for the CDR3 is TGCAGTGCCCGACAGGGGGCTAATCAGCCCCAGCATTTT.

The rearrangement links TRBV20-1 to TRBJ1-3; D call uncertain. Germline V gene data show CDR1 as DFQATT and CDR2 as SNEGSKA (reference sequence). The CDR3 is made up of 16 amino acids. Trimming took 0 bases from V and 0 from J, leaving 12 bases between them. CDR3 amino acids: CSARDGGGYSGNTIYF. CDR3 bases: TGCAGTGCTAGAGATGGCGGCGGATACTCTGGAAACACCATATATTTT.

This sequence joins TRBV29-1 and TRBJ1-2, with D possibly matching TRBD1 (6 bases). The CDR3 totals 15 residues. From germline, CDR1 is SQVTM and CDR2 ANQGSEA. The V and J ends lost 0 bases and 4 bases respectively, with 15 bases between them. This CDR3 reads CSVEDPRGRGYGYTF. The CDR3, as DNA: TGCAGCGTTGAAGATCCAAGGGGCAGGGGCTATGGCTACACCTTC.

The genes are TRBV6-2 or TRBV6-3 and TRBJ1-5; D ambiguous. With 6 bases removed from V and 0 bases from J, the gap between germline ends came to 12 bases. The length of the CDR3 is 15 residues. Germline CDR1 and CDR2: MNHEY and SVGEGT. This chain's CDR3 is CASRTDGLSNQPQHF. The CDR3 DNA follows: TGTGCCAGCAGGACCGACGGCCTTAGCAATCAGCCCCAGCATTTT.

The CDR3 here is CASSPPAGGNTEAFF. CDR3 nucleotides: TGTGCCAGCAGCCCACCGGCCGGAGGGAACACTGAAGCTTTCTTT. The chain carries TRBV7-2 and TRBJ1-1; D remains unclear. Trimming left V 5 bases short and J 1 base short, with 14 bases between. CDR1 SGHTA and CDR2 FQGNSA come from the germline V gene. The length of the CDR3 is 15 residues.

This chain links TRBV4-1 with TRBJ2-5; TRBD2 agrees at 14 bases. CDR3 length: 18 amino acids. After removal of 5 bases from V and 4 bases from J, the junction contained 12 bases not matched to a gene. The V gene's germline CDR1 is MGHRA and CDR2 YSYEKL. CDR3 bases: TGCGCCAGCAGCTACCGACTAGCGGGGGGGCCGGAGGGAGAGACCCAGTACTTC. It encodes CASSYRLAGGPEGETQYF.

The rearrangement links TRBV5-4 to TRBJ1-1; D possibly corresponds to TRBD1 (5 bases). This CDR3 comprises 17 residues. The V and J ends lost 0 bases and 4 bases respectively, with 19 bases between them. The germline CDR1 and CDR2 sequences are SGHNT and YYREEE (reference sequence). The CDR3 is CASSLASLWQGGTEAFF. CDR3 nucleotide sequence: TGTGCCAGCAGCTTGGCCTCGCTTTGGCAGGGAGGCACTGAAGCTTTCTTT.

This rearrangement joins TRBV20-1 to TRBJ2-7, with 7 bases that match TRBD1. Per the germline V gene, CDR1 is DFQATT and CDR2 is SNEGSKA (reference sequence). The V gene end was trimmed by 0 bases and the J gene end by 4 bases; junction bases not matched to a gene: 18. The CDR3 sequence is 18 residues long. CDR3 sequence reads: CSARDSENRQGVEYEQYF. CDR3 DNA sequence: TGCAGTGCTAGAGACTCTGAGAACCGACAGGGAGTAGAATACGAGCAGTACTTC.

The table lists this clonotype with many counts. The chain couples TRBV27 to TRBJ2-5; the match to TRBD1 covers 8 bases. CDR3 length equals 14 residues. V was clipped by 3 bases and J by 6 bases; unmatched bases: 6. Germline loops: CDR1 MNHEY, CDR2 SMNVEV (reference sequence). CDR3 protein: CASSFSDREKTQYF. The DNA of the CDR3 is TGTGCCAGCAGTTTCTCGGACAGGGAGAAGACCCAGTACTTC.

This clonotype was observed a handful of times. The chain couples TRBV5-1 to TRBJ1-6; possibly TRBD1 for D (5 bases). Trimming cost V 5 bases and J 7 bases, with 10 bases left between them. The CDR3 runs 13 residues. Germline V lookup: CDR1 SGHRS, CDR2 YFSETQ. DNA of the CDR3: TGCGCCAGCAGATCAGGGACGAATTCACCCCTCCACTTT. This translates into CASRSGTNSPLHF.

This clonotype occurred a few times. The chain combines TRBV20-1 with TRBJ2-6; TRBD1 might be the D (6 bases). The CDR3 loop spans 17 amino acids. Germline V gene data show CDR1 as DFQATT and CDR2 as SNEGSKA (reference sequence). V was pared by 1 base and J by 0 bases, with 13 bases between. The CDR3 is CSARGRKGGSGANVLTF. The CDR3 coding sequence is TGCAGTGCTAGAGGTCGGAAAGGGGGCTCTGGGGCCAACGTCCTGACTTTC.

CDR3 coding DNA: TGCGCCAGCAGTCCGGCCAGGATCTCCTACGAGCAGTACTTC. Amino acids: CASSPARISYEQYF. The V call is TRBV4-1, the J call TRBJ2-7; D ambiguous. Germline V lookup: CDR1 MGHRA, CDR2 YSYEKL. CDR3 length: 14 residues. V was cut by 6 bases and J by 0 bases, with 12 bases left in between.

The rearrangement joins TRBV6-4 to TRBJ1-2; no clear D gene. CDR3 length: 13 amino acids. From germline, CDR1 is MRHNA and CDR2 SNTAGT. Trimming left V 0 bases short and J 4 bases short, with 6 bases between. In DNA form, the CDR3 reads TGTGCCAGCAGTGACTCCGATGGCTATGGCTACACCTTC. The encoded protein is CASSDSDGYGYTF.

V and J are TRBV5-1 and TRBJ2-7; 8 nucleotides line up with TRBD1. Germline V gene lookup returns CDR1 SGHRS and CDR2 YFSETQ. V gave up 4 bases and J gave up 5 bases; unmatched junction bases: 8. The CDR3 consists of 14 residues. CDR3 sequence reads: CASSPRDRSHEQYF. In nucleotides, the CDR3 is TGCGCCAGCAGCCCCCGGGACAGGTCCCACGAGCAGTACTTC.

This rearrangement joins TRBV20-1 to TRBJ2-3; 10 bases fit TRBD2. This CDR3 is built from 14 residues. Germline CDR1 is DFQATT and CDR2 is SNEGSKA (reference sequence). V lost 7 bases to trimming and J lost 2 bases; unmatched junction nucleotides: 6. The DNA of the CDR3 is TGCAGTGTTCCACTAGCGGGACTCACAGATACGCAGTATTTT. Protein sequence: CSVPLAGLTDTQYF.

This chain joins TRBV27 and TRBJ2-7; weak D call: TRBD1 (5 bases). The ends were cut back, 7 bases at V and 6 bases at J, with 13 bases in the middle. Germline V gene sequence: CDR1 MNHEY, CDR2 SMNVEV (reference sequence). This CDR3 comprises 12 residues. CDR3 sequence (DNA): TGTGCCAGCACCGACAATGGGGCCGAGCAGTACTTC. Its protein product is CASTDNGAEQYF.